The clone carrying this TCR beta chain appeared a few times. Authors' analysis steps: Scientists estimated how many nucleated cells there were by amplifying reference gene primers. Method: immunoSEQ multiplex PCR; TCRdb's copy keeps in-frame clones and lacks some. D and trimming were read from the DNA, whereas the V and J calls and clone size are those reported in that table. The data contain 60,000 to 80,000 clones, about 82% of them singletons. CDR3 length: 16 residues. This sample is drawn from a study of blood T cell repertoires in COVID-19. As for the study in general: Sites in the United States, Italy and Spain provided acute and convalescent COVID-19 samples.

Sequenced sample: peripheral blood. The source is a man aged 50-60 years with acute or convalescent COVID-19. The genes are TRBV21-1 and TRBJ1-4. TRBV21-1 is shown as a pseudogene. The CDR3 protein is CASSKDTRVGEEKLFF. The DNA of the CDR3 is TGTGCCAGCAGCAAAGATACGAGGGTCGGAGAAGAAAAACTGTTTTTT.